This passage covers 27 T cell receptor beta chains from one sample sequenced in a study of blood T cell repertoires in COVID-19. Generated by immunoSEQ multiplex PCR, the TCRdb table keeps only in-frame clones and is missing some. The sample yields 250,000 or so clones, about 84% seen once. Sample: PBMCs or T cells enriched from blood (not recorded which). Receptors originate from a woman aged 45-65 years who had recovered from COVID-19.

The chain links TRBV11-2 to TRBJ1-1; unclear D gene. CDR1 is SGHAT and CDR2 is FQNNGV in the germline V gene. The CDR3 loop spans 15 amino acids. Trimming removed 2 bases from V and 0 bases from J, with 10 bases in between. CDR3 in DNA: TGTGCCAGCAGCTTAAGTACAGCTATGAACACTGAAGCTTTCTTT. As protein: CASSLSTAMNTEAFF.

The chain has TRBV12-3 or TRBV12-4 and TRBJ1-2; D is perhaps TRBD1 (6 bases). CDR3 length equals 12 residues. V gave up 10 bases and J gave up 2 bases, with 11 bases separating them. CDR3 nucleotides: TGTGCCATTCGGACAGCCAACTATGGCTACACCTTC. This codes for CAIRTANYGYTF.

This clone turned up a few times. V usage is TRBV19 and J usage is TRBJ2-1, with 10 positions matching TRBD1. The CDR3 contains 15 residues. Per germline, CDR1 LNHDA and CDR2 SQIVND (reference sequence). V was clipped by 6 bases and J by 3 bases; unmatched bases: 5. CDR3: CASRTGGGNYNEQFF. As DNA, the CDR3 is TGTGCCAGTAGGACAGGGGGCGGAAACTACAATGAGCAGTTCTTC.

This clone turned up a few times. The V gene is TRBV18, the J gene TRBJ1-2, with 7 nucleotides matching TRBD1. V was clipped by 6 bases and J by 4 bases; unmatched bases: 11. Germline values: CDR1 KGHSH, CDR2 LQKENI. The length of the CDR3 is 15 residues. CDR3 loop: CASSLSGTVLYGYTF. The CDR3 DNA reads TGTGCCAGCTCGCTATCCGGGACAGTGCTCTATGGCTACACCTTC.

The chain employs TRBV27 and TRBJ2-7, with 9 bases aligning to TRBD2. This CDR3 has 15 residues. The V and J ends lost 2 bases and 3 bases, in that order; junction bases with no gene match: 5. Germline V gene data show CDR1 as MNHEY and CDR2 as SMNVEV (reference sequence). The CDR3 region is CASSLMRGGGYEQYF. CDR3 nucleotide sequence: TGTGCCAGCAGTTTAATGCGCGGGGGGGGCTACGAGCAGTACTTC.

This sequence joins TRBV2 and TRBJ2-5, with 7 bases identical to TRBD2. This CDR3 is 15 amino acids long. Germline V gene sequence: CDR1 SNHLY, CDR2 FYNNEI. The ends lost 11 bases at V and 5 bases at J; junction bases unmatched: 17. CDR3 loop: CAGGYGLGSGETQYF. As DNA, the CDR3 is TGTGCCGGGGGTTATGGACTAGGGTCCGGGGAGACCCAGTACTTC. The full variable domain, its missing parts supplied by reference TRBV2 and TRBJ2-5, is EPEVTQTPSHQVTQMGQEVILRCVPISNHLYFYWYRQILGQKVEFLVSFYNNEISEKSEIFDDQFSVERPDGSNFTLKIRSTKLEDSAMYFCAGGYGLGSGETQYFGPGTRLLVL.

The V call is TRBV7-2, the J call TRBJ2-5; tentative D call: TRBD2 (6 bases). The germline CDR1 and CDR2 sequences are SGHTA and FQGNSA. The CDR3 covers 14 residues. V was clipped by 2 bases and J by 4 bases, with 11 bases between them. CDR3 coding DNA: TGTGCCAGCAGCTTACAGTCCGGGGGAGAGACCCAGTACTTC. Protein: CASSLQSGGETQYF.

V usage is TRBV4-1 and J usage is TRBJ1-2, with 8 bases aligning to TRBD1. Germline V lookup: CDR1 MGHRA, CDR2 YSYEKL. The V gene end was trimmed by 3 bases and the J gene end by 4 bases; junction bases not matched to a gene: 10. The CDR3 extends over 16 amino acids. In DNA, the CDR3 is TGCGCCAGCAGCCAGCCGGACAGGGCGTTGGTCTATGGCTACACCTTC. This gives the protein CASSQPDRALVYGYTF.

V usage is TRBV2 and J usage is TRBJ1-2; D may be TRBD1 (6 bases). Germline CDR1 SNHLY, CDR2 FYNNEI. V was cut by 7 bases and J by 4 bases, with 19 bases left in between. This CDR3 has 15 residues. CDR3 sequence reads: CASKLEQGSGYGYTF. The CDR3 nucleotides read TGTGCCAGCAAATTGGAACAGGGATCGGGCTATGGCTACACCTTC.

For the CDR3, the DNA is TGTGCCAGCAGCCATCTGGCGGGGGCCCGAACCGAGCAGTTCTTC. Translation gives CASSHLAGARTEQFF. This sequence joins TRBV3-1 (or the pseudogene TRBV3-2) and TRBJ2-1; D possibly corresponds to TRBD2 (7 bases). Trimming left V 3 bases short and J 10 bases short, with 19 bases between. The CDR3 runs 15 residues. The V gene's germline CDR1 is LGHDT and CDR2 YNNKEL (reference sequence).

This rearrangement joins TRBV9 to TRBJ1-1; D gene ambiguous. The germline CDR1 and CDR2 sequences are SGDLS and YYNGEE. This CDR3 is 16 amino acids long. The V and J ends lost 4 bases and 1 base respectively, with 17 bases between them. The CDR3, as DNA: TGTGCCAGCAGCCATACGGTCTGGGAGGGGAACACTGAAGCTTTCTTT. This codes for CASSHTVWEGNTEAFF.

V is TRBV18 and J is TRBJ1-5, with D perhaps TRBD1 (5 bases). The germline gives CDR1 KGHSH, CDR2 LQKENI. This CDR3 has 16 amino acids. Trimming left V 3 bases short and J 4 bases short, with 16 bases between. DNA of the CDR3: TGTGCCAGCTCACCCTCCCCTGGGGCAGGGAATCAGCCCCAGCATTTT. Translating it yields CASSPSPGAGNQPQHF.

The V call is TRBV3-1 (or the pseudogene TRBV3-2), the J call TRBJ1-2; the match to TRBD1 covers 7 bases. The CDR3 consists of 13 residues. Trimming cost V 7 bases and J 7 bases; bases outside gene matches: 9. CDR1 and CDR2 (germline): LGHDT, YNNKEL (reference sequence). The CDR3 loop is CASNPGGGPGYTF. As DNA, the CDR3 is TGTGCCAGCAACCCGGGAGGGGGCCCTGGCTACACCTTC.

The chain uses TRBV18 and TRBJ2-3; D may be TRBD2 (6 bases). V was shortened by 1 base and J by 4 bases, with 12 bases between the two germline ends. The V gene's germline CDR1 is KGHSH and CDR2 LQKENI. The CDR3 runs to 15 residues. CDR3 nucleotide sequence: TGTGCCAGCTCACCACTGGGGACTCGGGCAGATACGCAGTATTTT. Protein: CASSPLGTRADTQYF.

The chain employs TRBV11-2 and TRBJ2-7; D is possibly TRBD2 (5 bases). The V gene's germline CDR1 is SGHAT and CDR2 FQNNGV. The CDR3 contains 15 residues. Trimming shortened V by 0 bases and J by 3 bases, and 12 bases separated the two germline ends. The CDR3 loop is CASSLDPSGLYEQYF. The CDR3 DNA reads as TGTGCCAGCAGCTTAGACCCCAGCGGCCTCTACGAGCAGTACTTC.

V usage is TRBV7-9 and J usage is TRBJ2-5; 9 bases are shared with TRBD2. Per germline, CDR1 SEHNR and CDR2 FQNEAQ (reference sequence). V was pared by 1 base and J by 4 bases, with 7 bases of the junction left unmatched. CDR3 length: 16 residues. The DNA of the CDR3 is TGTGCCAGCAGCTTAGGTCGAGCGGGGGGTATAGAGACCCAGTACTTC. Encoded protein: CASSLGRAGGIETQYF.

CDR3 residues: CATSTSGSPRGGTDTQYF. Written as DNA, the CDR3 is TGTGCCACGTCGACTAGCGGGAGCCCGAGGGGGGGGACAGATACGCAGTATTTT. This chain uses TRBV2 with TRBJ2-3; TRBD2 aligns across 12 bases. With V trimmed by 10 bases and J by 3 bases, 17 bases remained unmatched. Germline V gene lookup returns CDR1 SNHLY and CDR2 FYNNEI. The CDR3 spans 18 residues.

The rearrangement uses TRBV18 and TRBJ2-1, with D unresolved. V was clipped by 3 bases and J by 6 bases, with 3 bases between them. Germline CDR1 is KGHSH and CDR2 is LQKENI. The CDR3 runs to 11 residues. CDR3 coding DNA: TGTGCCAGCTCACCGAGCAATGAGCAGTTCTTC. This sequence encodes CASSPSNEQFF. Full variable domain (remainder filled in from reference TRBV18 and TRBJ2-1): NAGVMQNPRHLVRRRGQEARLRCSPMKGHSHVYWYRQLPEEGLKFMVYLQKENIIDESGMPKERFSAEFPKEGPSILRIQQVVRGDSAAYFCASSPSNEQFFGPGTRLTVL.

The table lists this clone with a count of one. This rearrangement joins TRBV11-3 to TRBJ1-6; no definite D call. Trimming left V 4 bases short and J 5 bases short, with 12 bases between. The CDR3 length is 15 residues. Per germline, CDR1 SGHNT and CDR2 YENEEA. The CDR3 is CASSSKGLNNSPLHF. Here the CDR3 DNA reads TGTGCCAGCAGCTCGAAAGGACTGAATAATTCACCCCTCCACTTT.

The chain carries TRBV9 and TRBJ1-6; D uncertain. Germline assignment: CDR1 SGDLS and CDR2 YYNGEE. The V end lost 4 bases, the J end lost 6 bases, and 17 bases lay between the germline ends. This CDR3 spans 16 amino acids. CDR3 residues: CASSSGKQLLNSPLHF. CDR3 in DNA: TGTGCCAGCAGCTCAGGAAAACAGCTACTTAATTCACCCCTCCACTTT.

As to this clone: Other DNA sequences in this sample translate to the same CDR3. This chain connects TRBV5-4 to TRBJ1-4, with D unclear. CDR1 is SGHNT and CDR2 is YYREEE in the germline V gene (reference sequence). Trimming cost V 0 bases and J 3 bases, with 3 bases left between them. The CDR3 covers 13 residues. The CDR3 sequence: CASSLGANEKLFF. CDR3 DNA sequence: TGTGCCAGCAGCTTGGGAGCTAATGAAAAACTGTTTTTT.

This clone was picked up a small number of times. This chain joins TRBV14 and TRBJ2-1; D is ambiguous. Per the germline V gene, CDR1 is SGHDN and CDR2 is FVKESK. The CDR3 runs to 11 residues. Trimming removed 4 bases at V and 5 bases at J, with 3 bases between. The CDR3 reads CASSLNNEQFF. DNA of the CDR3: TGTGCCAGCAGCCTTAACAATGAGCAGTTCTTC.

This chain connects TRBV6-1 to TRBJ1-5; tentative D call: TRBD1 (5 bases). CDR3 length equals 13 residues. Germline values: CDR1 MNHNS, CDR2 SASEGT. V lost 1 base and J 5 bases, leaving 6 bases between the germline ends. The CDR3 sequence: CASSEEGYQPQHF. CDR3 sequence (DNA): TGTGCCAGCAGTGAAGAGGGGTATCAGCCCCAGCATTTT.

This chain connects TRBV11-3 to TRBJ2-7; TRBD1 matches 9 bases. CDR1 is SGHNT and CDR2 is YENEEA in the germline V gene. V trimming: 1 base; J trimming: 5 bases; junction bases outside the gene matches: 6. The length of the CDR3 is 15 residues. CDR3 DNA: TGTGCCAGCAGCTTAGCTGGGACAGGGTTCGACGAGCAGTACTTC. Encoded protein: CASSLAGTGFDEQYF.

This chain joins TRBV7-3 and TRBJ2-1; D uncertain. Germline V lookup: CDR1 SGHTA, CDR2 FQGTGA. V lost 7 bases, J lost 8 bases, and 15 bases lay in between. This CDR3 is 13 amino acids long. DNA of the CDR3: TGTGCCAGCACCCCCATGCGAGGCCATGAGCAGTTCTTC. It translates to CASTPMRGHEQFF.

The CDR3 DNA sequence: TGTGCCAGCAGCCTGACAGGGGTTAACTATGGCTACACCTTC. It yields the protein CASSLTGVNYGYTF. This rearrangement joins TRBV7-9 to TRBJ1-2, with 8 bases matching TRBD1. The length of the CDR3 is 14 residues. Germline CDR1 SEHNR, CDR2 FQNEAQ (reference sequence). V was pared by 5 bases and J by 1 base, with 3 bases of the junction left unmatched.

J is TRBJ2-7 and V is TRBV4-3, with 9 nucleotides matching TRBD1. Trimming removed 0 bases from V and 3 bases from J; junction bases left unmatched: 9. This CDR3 is 17 amino acids long. Germline lookup yields CDR1 LGHNA and CDR2 YSLEER. CDR3 region: CASSQDASGTGFYEQYF. The CDR3 DNA is TGCGCCAGCAGCCAAGATGCCTCGGGGACAGGGTTCTACGAGCAGTACTTC.